Presented here are 7 T cell receptor beta chains from one specimen sequenced in a study of cytomegalovirus exposure and HLA in healthy donors (dated by TCRdb to 2016 to 2017). Receptor amplification or capture employed the immunoSEQ multiplex PCR assay. The multiplex PCR relied on a mix of 60 forward primers for TCR Vbeta segments and 13 reverse primers for TCR Jbeta segments. This is the immuneACCESS table as TCRdb keeps it, with only in-frame sequences that have V and J called. A part of the clones is gone; compared with another copy, unresolved V genes explain less than half, and the rest is unexplained. The sample table contains about 120,000 clones; only one count was recorded for about 70% of them. The top ten clonotypes cover roughly 7.2% of the sample. The sequenced sample consisted of PBMCs. The origin of the receptors is a male donor in good health and CMV-seronegative.

The V call is TRBV2, the J call TRBJ1-1; weak D call: TRBD1 (6 bases). V was trimmed by 6 bases and J by 1 base, leaving 12 bases between them. The CDR3 is made up of 14 amino acids. Germline assignment: CDR1 SNHLY and CDR2 FYNNEI. The CDR3 loop is CASRARGPNTEAFF. CDR3 DNA: TGTGCCAGCAGGGCCAGGGGCCCGAACACTGAAGCTTTCTTT.

This chain links TRBV9 with TRBJ2-3; 9 bases agree with TRBD2. CDR1 and CDR2 from the germline V gene are SGDLS and YYNGEE. J gave up 4 bases and V 2 bases, and 8 bases lay outside the gene matches. The CDR3 is made up of 16 amino acids. In DNA form, the CDR3 reads TGTGCCAGCAGCGTTAGGGCGGGAGGGCTAGCAGATACGCAGTATTTT. Its translation: CASSVRAGGLADTQYF. The whole variable domain, remainder taken from reference TRBV9 and TRBJ2-3, is DSGVTQTPKHLITATGQRVTLRCSPRSGDLSVYWYQQSLDQGLQFLIQYYNGEERAKGNILERFSAQQFPDLHSELNLSSLELGDSALYFCASSVRAGGLADTQYFGPGTRLTVL.

The chain uses TRBV21-1 and TRBJ2-1; the listed D gene, TRBD1, was not tested against the DNA. TRBV21-1 is shown as a pseudogene. There are 14 residues in the CDR3. The CDR3 loop reads CASSKDRENNEQFF. Here the CDR3 DNA reads TGTGCCAGCAGCAAAGACAGGGAGAACAATGAGCAGTTCTTC.

The chain couples TRBV7-6 to TRBJ2-3, with D maybe TRBD2 (8 bases). Germline V gives CDR1 SGHVS, CDR2 FNYEAQ. Trimming pared 6 bases from V and 5 bases from J, leaving 24 bases between. The CDR3 runs to 17 residues. DNA for the CDR3: TGTGCCAGCAGTCCTCTCGGGCGGGGGGACAGTAGAGATACGCAGTATTTT. The encoded protein is CASSPLGRGDSRDTQYF.

The V gene is TRBV6-6, the J gene TRBJ2-5, with D unresolved. The DNA end is more similar to TRBJ2-7, so the J call may be wrong. The germline CDR1 and CDR2 sequences are MNHNY and SVGAGI (reference sequence). The CDR3 consists of 14 residues. CDR3 amino acids: CASKPRRSSYEQYF. The CDR3 DNA reads as TGTGCCAGCAAACCCCGACGGAGCTCCTACGAGCAGTACTTC.

This clone was detected ten times or more. The rearrangement joins TRBV2 to TRBJ2-7; TRBD1 aligns across 9 bases. Trimming at V came to 7 bases and at J to 5 bases, leaving 9 bases not matched to a gene. The CDR3 length is 14 residues. From germline, CDR1 is SNHLY and CDR2 FYNNEI. The CDR3 sequence is CASNRDRVPHEQYF. The CDR3 coding sequence is TGTGCCAGCAACCGGGACAGGGTCCCCCACGAGCAGTACTTC.

The chain is built from TRBV4-1 and TRBJ1-4; no reliable D call. CDR3 size: 15 residues. CDR1 is MGHRA and CDR2 is YSYEKL in the germline V gene. Trimming shortened V by 1 base and J by 6 bases, and 12 bases separated the two germline ends. CDR3: CASSQAGTDDEKLFF. For the CDR3, the DNA is TGCGCCAGCAGCCAAGCGGGAACAGACGATGAAAAACTGTTTTTT.